Listed below are T cell receptor beta chains from one sample, sequenced in a study of T cell responses to AZD1222 COVID-19 vaccine. Sequenced by immunoSEQ multiplex PCR; TCRdb stores in-frame clones only, minus some. In the table there are about 170,000 clones, approximately 95% of which are singletons. The starting material was peripheral blood, obtained on day 0 of AZD1222 vaccination. These receptor sequences come from an adult in good health. The CDR3 runs from the conserved cysteine through the conserved F or W. The D gene is left open where the match is weak. Clone size is stated in some rows and not others, as once, few, many or a class when expanded.

size: NA; J: TRBJ1-5; V: TRBV6-4; D: TRBD1; DNA: TGTGCCAGCAGCCTGACAGGGGAGTTGAGTCAGCCCCAGCATTTT; CDR3: CASSLTGELSQPQHF
size: NA; J: TRBJ2-5; V: TRBV19; D: TRBD2; DNA: TGTGCCAGTAGTACCGGGACTAGCGGATTCCAAGAGACCCAGTACTTC; CDR3: CASSTGTSGFQETQYF
size: NA; J: TRBJ1-2; V: TRBV29-1; D: NA; DNA: TGCAGCGTCCCCCGGGTGCCCTATGGCTACACCTTC; CDR3: CSVPRVPYGYTF
size: once; J: TRBJ2-3; V: TRBV5-1; D: NA; DNA: TGCGCCAGCAGCTTCCGGGACAAAGATACGCAGTATTTT; CDR3: CASSFRDKDTQYF
size: NA; J: TRBJ1-3; V: TRBV9; D: NA; DNA: TGTGCCAGCAGCGTAGGCGGATTCTCTGGAAACACCATATATTTT; CDR3: CASSVGGFSGNTIYF
size: once; J: TRBJ1-2; V: TRBV6-5; D: NA; DNA: TGTGCCAGCACGGGTCGGCTGGGGGAAGGCTACACCTTC; CDR3: CASTGRLGEGYTF
size: NA; J: TRBJ1-2; V: TRBV18; D: NA; DNA: TGTGCCAGCTCACCCGGAACAGGGTCGTATGGCTACACCTTC; CDR3: CASSPGTGSYGYTF
size: NA; J: TRBJ1-2; V: TRBV19; D: NA; DNA: TGTGCCAGTAGTTTTCGGACTGAGAACTATGGCTACACCTTC; CDR3: CASSFRTENYGYTF
size: NA; J: TRBJ2-7; V: TRBV18; D: TRBD1; DNA: TGTGCCAGCTCCCCGGGACAGGGGATCTACGAGCAGTACTTC; CDR3: CASSPGQGIYEQYF
size: NA; J: TRBJ1-1; V: TRBV27; D: NA; DNA: TGTGCCAGCAGTCATGCGGACAGTTATTCTGAAGCTTTCTTT; CDR3: CASSHADSYSEAFF
size: NA; J: TRBJ2-2; V: TRBV5-1; D: NA; DNA: TGCGCCAGCAGCTTGGACAGTCGCGGCACCGGGGAGCTGTTTTTT; CDR3: CASSLDSRGTGELFF
size: NA; J: TRBJ2-7; V: TRBV27; D: NA; DNA: TGTGCCAGCAGTCCAATTGGACAGAAATTTTACGAGCAGTACTTC; CDR3: CASSPIGQKFYEQYF
size: NA; J: TRBJ1-1; V: TRBV5-6; D: NA; DNA: TGTGCCAGCAGCTTGCCTTCGGGGGACACTGAAGCTTTCTTT; CDR3: CASSLPSGDTEAFF
size: NA; J: TRBJ2-1; V: TRBV5-1; D: NA; DNA: TGCGCCAGCAGCTTGGGGGCGACAGTAGGCTCCTACAATGAGCAGTTCTTC; CDR3: CASSLGATVGSYNEQFF
size: NA; J: TRBJ1-3; V: TRBV19; D: NA; DNA: TGTGCTCCGGGGACGGGAGGAAACACCATATATTTT; CDR3: CAPGTGGNTIYF
size: NA; J: TRBJ1-1; V: TRBV11-3; D: NA; DNA: TGTGCCAGCAGCCTTACCGGGAACACTGAAGCTTTCTTT; CDR3: CASSLTGNTEAFF
size: NA; J: TRBJ1-1; V: TRBV6-2/TRBV6-3; D: NA; DNA: TGTGCCAGCAGTTCTGTGGGGGGCACTGAAGCTTTCTTT; CDR3: CASSSVGGTEAFF
size: once; J: TRBJ1-2; V: TRBV20-1; D: TRBD1; DNA: TGCAGTGCTAGTCCGGGACAGGGGGCGCCCGGCTATGGCTACACCTTC; CDR3: CSASPGQGAPGYGYTF